One and the same sample provided the 28 T cell receptor beta chains below, sequenced in a study of blood T cells in healthy people across ages. Primers used in a second PCR of about 7 to 12 cycles were a sample-barcoded 5' primer and a J-beta primer mix. TCRdb processed the 5' RACE reads anew with MiXCR; each CDR3 protein has one entry. The sample carries about 900,000 distinct CDR3 sequences, 40% to 60% recorded once. Sequences were obtained from blood. The source is a young man in good health.

This clonotype occurred a few times. The chain is built from TRBV6-5 and TRBJ1-1, with D unclear. CDR1 and CDR2 from the germline V gene are MNHEY and SVGAGI. V was shortened by 5 bases and J by 4 bases, with 11 bases between the two germline ends. CDR3 size: 13 residues. The CDR3 DNA sequence: TGTGCCAGCAGTCAGAGACGAATCACTGAAGCTTTCTTT. Residues: CASSQRRITEAFF.

The chain combines TRBV3-1 with TRBJ2-1; the match to TRBD2 covers 15 bases. V shed 1 base and J 8 bases; nucleotides not matched to a gene: 3. This CDR3 is built from 16 residues. In germline, CDR1 is LGHDT, CDR2 YNNKEL (reference sequence). Here the CDR3 reads CASSQGTSGGAHEQFF. As DNA, the CDR3 is TGTGCCAGCAGCCAAGGGACTAGCGGGGGGGCACATGAGCAGTTCTTC.

The chain carries TRBV10-3 and TRBJ1-6; a possible D gene is TRBD1 (5 bases). V lost 6 bases and J 5 bases, leaving 14 bases between the germline ends. The CDR3 covers 15 residues. The V gene's germline CDR1 is ENHRY and CDR2 SYGVKD. CDR3 protein: CAIRNRDPDNSPLHF. DNA for the CDR3: TGTGCCATCAGGAACCGGGACCCGGATAATTCACCCCTCCACTTT.

The rearrangement links TRBV5-1 to TRBJ1-1, with 9 positions matching TRBD1. J gave up 1 base and V 3 bases, and 4 bases lay outside the gene matches. This CDR3 comprises 15 residues. CDR1 and CDR2 (germline): SGHRS, YFSETQ. In nucleotides, the CDR3 is TGCGCCAGCAGCTCGAACAGGGGGCAGAACACTGAAGCTTTCTTT. Its translation is CASSSNRGQNTEAFF.

V gene TRBV10-3 combines with J gene TRBJ2-5; D could derive from TRBD1 or TRBD2 (5 bases each). The CDR3 consists of 15 residues. Per germline, CDR1 ENHRY and CDR2 SYGVKD. The V gene lost 4 bases and the J gene lost 5 bases, with 17 bases spanning the gap. The DNA for the CDR3 is TGTGCCATCAGTGCCGCCGGGGCCCAGGAGGAGACCCAGTACTTC. Its protein is CAISAAGAQEETQYF.

This clonotype was observed a handful of times. The V and J genes are TRBV6-6 and TRBJ1-4; D remains ambiguous. Trimming took off 4 bases at V and 8 bases at J, with 8 bases between the two ends. The CDR3 length is 12 residues. Per germline, CDR1 MNHNY and CDR2 SVGAGI (reference sequence). The CDR3 is CASSSRGEKLFF. CDR3 bases: TGTGCCAGCAGTTCGCGGGGAGAAAAACTGTTTTTT.

The genes are TRBV4-2 and TRBJ2-5; no reliable D call. Germline assignment: CDR1 LGHNA and CDR2 YNFKEQ. The CDR3 covers 15 residues. Between the trimmed V and J ends, which lost 5 bases and 5 bases, there was a span of 18 bases. The CDR3 sequence: CASSGRARSGETQYF. CDR3 DNA sequence: TGTGCCAGCAGCGGAAGGGCTAGGAGTGGGGAGACCCAGTACTTC.

This sequence joins TRBV5-8 and TRBJ2-7, with TRBD1 identical over 8 bases. Germline V lookup: CDR1 SGHTS, CDR2 YDEGEE. The CDR3 is made up of 14 amino acids. J was trimmed by 3 bases and V by 6 bases; bases with no gene match: 8. The CDR3 reads CASTDRGDVYEQYF. The CDR3 coding sequence is TGTGCCAGCACCGACAGGGGTGATGTCTACGAGCAGTACTTC.

The sample holds a few counts of this clonotype. V gene TRBV9 combines with J gene TRBJ2-1, with D perhaps TRBD2 (5 bases). This CDR3 has 18 residues. Germline lookup yields CDR1 SGDLS and CDR2 YYNGEE. V lost 3 bases and J lost 0, with 19 bases in between. In nucleotides, the CDR3 is TGTGCCAGCAGCGCCCGCCCGGAGGATTTTAGCTCCTACAATGAGCAGTTCTTC. Translated, it gives CASSARPEDFSSYNEQFF.

V is TRBV4-2 and J is TRBJ2-2; 13 bases fit TRBD2. Per germline, CDR1 LGHNA and CDR2 YNFKEQ. CDR3 size: 17 residues. V was clipped by 0 bases and J by 6 bases; unmatched bases: 4. The CDR3 coding sequence is TGTGCCAGCAGCCAAGATCAGGGGACTAGCGGGGCCGGGGAGCTGTTTTTT. The encoded protein is CASSQDQGTSGAGELFF.

This clonotype was counted between two and nine times. The rearrangement joins TRBV2 to TRBJ2-7; TRBD1 is a possible D gene (6 bases). This CDR3 spans 14 amino acids. The germline V and J ends were trimmed by 6 bases and 0 bases, with 12 bases remaining between them. The germline gives CDR1 SNHLY, CDR2 FYNNEI. CDR3 bases: TGTGCCAGCAGGGTAGACAGGCTCTCCTACGAGCAGTACTTC. Protein sequence: CASRVDRLSYEQYF.

V usage is TRBV14 and J usage is TRBJ2-7; D remains unclear. The germline gives CDR1 SGHDN, CDR2 FVKESK. This CDR3 region has 13 residues. The V end was cut by 5 bases, the J end by 0 bases, with 8 bases between. The CDR3 region has the DNA TGTGCCAGCAGCGTGGCTCTCTCCTACGAGCAGTACTTC. Translated: CASSVALSYEQYF.

The chain combines TRBV9 with TRBJ2-2; D call uncertain. V was pared by 0 bases and J by 3 bases, with 6 bases between. The CDR3 totals 14 residues. The germline V gene has CDR1 SGDLS and CDR2 YYNGEE. CDR3 in amino acids: CASSVDPDTGELFF. The CDR3 DNA reads TGTGCCAGCAGCGTAGACCCGGACACCGGGGAGCTGTTTTTT.

The chain couples TRBV4-3 to TRBJ2-5; perhaps TRBD1 as D (5 bases). The CDR3 is made up of 15 amino acids. Germline V gives CDR1 LGHNA, CDR2 YSLEER. Trimming stripped 0 bases from V and 11 bases from J, with 19 bases between. Here the CDR3 DNA reads TGCGCCAGCAGCCAAGACCAGGGTTCCTACAATGAGCAGTACTTC. Residues: CASSQDQGSYNEQYF.

This clonotype was seen only once. The rearrangement uses TRBV4-2 and TRBJ2-5, with 8 bases that match TRBD1. The assigned J gene may be wrong: the sequence end matches TRBJ2-7 better. Per germline, CDR1 LGHNA and CDR2 YNFKEQ. This CDR3 spans 16 amino acids. CDR3 protein: CASSQDLGQDHYEQYF. For the CDR3, the DNA is TGTGCCAGCAGCCAAGATTTGGGACAGGACCACTACGAGCAGTACTTC.

The V call is TRBV6-1, the J call TRBJ2-3; D perhaps matches TRBD1 (7 bases). Trimming left V 6 bases short and J 9 bases short, with 13 bases between. Germline CDR1 is MNHNS and CDR2 is SASEGT. The CDR3 has 12 amino acids. The CDR3 loop reads CASRIQGRTQYF. The CDR3 DNA follows: TGTGCCAGCAGGATACAGGGGAGGACGCAGTATTTT.

The rearrangement uses TRBV2 and TRBJ2-5; 8 nucleotides match TRBD2. CDR1 is SNHLY, CDR2 FYNNEI, per germline. CDR3 size: 14 residues. Trimming cost V 4 bases and J 5 bases; bases outside gene matches: 6. CDR3 DNA sequence: TGTGCCAGCAGTGTCACTAGCGGAAGGGAGACCCAGTACTTC. It specifies CASSVTSGRETQYF.

The V and J genes are TRBV6-5 and TRBJ2-7; no reliable D call. With 9 bases removed from V and 0 bases from J, the gap between germline ends came to 12 bases. Germline-derived CDR1 and CDR2 are MNHEY and SVGAGI. The CDR3 runs 13 residues. The CDR3 coding sequence is TGTGCCAGTGGACCTTACCGCTCCTACGAGCAGTACTTC. It codes for CASGPYRSYEQYF.

The chain's CDR3 is CASSSPGRQTPREQYF. The CDR3 DNA follows: TGTGCCAGCAGTTCCCCTGGACGGCAGACCCCCCGCGAGCAGTACTTC. The chain is built from TRBV28 and TRBJ2-7; the D is unclear. The CDR3 is 16 residues long. The germline gives CDR1 MDHEN, CDR2 SYDVKM. Trimming left V 4 bases short and J 6 bases short, with 22 bases between. Full variable domain (missing parts from reference TRBV28 and TRBJ2-7): DVKVTQSSRYLVKRTGEKVFLECVQDMDHENMFWYRQDPGLGLRLIYFSYDVKMKEKGDIPEGYSVSREKKERFSLILESASTNQTSMYLCASSSPGRQTPREQYFGPGTRLTVT.

The rearrangement links TRBV20-1 to TRBJ2-5; tentative D call: TRBD2 (6 bases). Trimming left V 6 bases short and J 2 bases short, with 19 bases between. The CDR3 consists of 15 residues. Germline loops: CDR1 DFQATT, CDR2 SNEGSKA (reference sequence). The CDR3 here is CSAGTELYLQETQYF. The CDR3 DNA reads as TGCAGTGCGGGGACTGAGCTATACCTACAAGAGACCCAGTACTTC.

Remarks on this clonotype: No conserved phenylalanine or tryptophan is present at the end of the CDR3, so a read error is the likely explanation. The chain couples TRBV29-1 to TRBJ1-2; 9 bases fit TRBD1. V was clipped by 7 bases and J by 6 bases; unmatched bases: 6. This CDR3 has 12 residues. The germline V gene has CDR1 SQVTM and CDR2 ANQGSEA. CDR3 coding DNA: TGCAGCGGGACGGACAGGGGAAATGGCTACACCATC. Its protein is CSGTDRGNGYTI.

This clonotype was seen a few times. This rearrangement joins TRBV9 to TRBJ2-1; D is possibly TRBD1 (6 bases). The CDR3 loop spans 14 amino acids. The V and J ends lost 4 bases and 5 bases respectively, with 13 bases between them. CDR1 and CDR2 from the germline V gene are SGDLS and YYNGEE. CDR3 amino acids: CASSPLRDNNEQFF. CDR3 sequence (DNA): TGTGCCAGCAGCCCCCTCCGGGACAACAATGAGCAGTTCTTC.

This clonotype was seen only a few times. The V call is TRBV29-1, the J call TRBJ2-3; D unresolved. From germline, CDR1 is SQVTM and CDR2 ANQGSEA. V lost 7 bases and J 4 bases, leaving 12 bases between the germline ends. This CDR3 has 12 residues. CDR3 amino acids: CSGLIGADTQYF. The CDR3 DNA sequence: TGCAGCGGCCTGATTGGAGCAGATACGCAGTATTTT.

The chain has TRBV28 and TRBJ2-5; 8 nucleotides agree with TRBD1. The CDR3 runs 16 residues. CDR1 is MDHEN and CDR2 is SYDVKM in the germline V gene. V was pared by 5 bases and J by 4 bases, with 12 bases of the junction left unmatched. The CDR3 protein is CASSGRTGGSGETQYF. The CDR3 DNA is TGTGCCAGCAGTGGACGAACAGGGGGGTCTGGAGAGACCCAGTACTTC.

This rearrangement joins TRBV27 to TRBJ1-2, with a tentative D call TRBD1 (5 bases). Per the germline V gene, CDR1 is MNHEY and CDR2 is SMNVEV (reference sequence). V lost 5 bases and J lost 4, with 11 bases in between. The CDR3 consists of 13 residues. CDR3 DNA: TGTGCCAGCAGTACGGGACGGTTCTATGGCTACACCTTC. It encodes CASSTGRFYGYTF.

This sequence joins TRBV7-2 and TRBJ2-5; 7 nucleotides agree with TRBD1. TRBJ2-7 matches the DNA end more closely, so the J call is doubtful. Germline assignment: CDR1 SGHTA and CDR2 FQGNSA. The CDR3 sequence is 14 residues long. CDR3 amino acids: CASSLTSGQREQYF. The CDR3 DNA follows: TGTGCCAGCAGCTTAACCTCGGGACAGCGCGAGCAGTACTTC.

V usage is TRBV7-9 and J usage is TRBJ1-6; D is undetermined. The V gene's germline CDR1 is SEHNR and CDR2 FQNEAQ (reference sequence). This CDR3 is 15 amino acids long. The V end lost 4 bases, the J end lost 0 bases, and 7 bases lay between the germline ends. CDR3 amino acids: CASSYRSSYNSPLHF. For the CDR3, the DNA is TGTGCCAGCAGCTATCGATCCTCCTATAATTCACCCCTCCACTTT.

The table lists this clonotype with a few counts. The chain employs TRBV29-1 and TRBJ2-5; 10 bases are a match to TRBD2. The ends lost 4 bases at V and 5 bases at J; junction bases unmatched: 7. Germline assignment: CDR1 SQVTM and CDR2 ANQGSEA. The CDR3 has 14 amino acids. In DNA, the CDR3 is TGCAGCGTTGGGCAGACTAGCGGGTTCGAGACCCAGTACTTC. Its translation is CSVGQTSGFETQYF.